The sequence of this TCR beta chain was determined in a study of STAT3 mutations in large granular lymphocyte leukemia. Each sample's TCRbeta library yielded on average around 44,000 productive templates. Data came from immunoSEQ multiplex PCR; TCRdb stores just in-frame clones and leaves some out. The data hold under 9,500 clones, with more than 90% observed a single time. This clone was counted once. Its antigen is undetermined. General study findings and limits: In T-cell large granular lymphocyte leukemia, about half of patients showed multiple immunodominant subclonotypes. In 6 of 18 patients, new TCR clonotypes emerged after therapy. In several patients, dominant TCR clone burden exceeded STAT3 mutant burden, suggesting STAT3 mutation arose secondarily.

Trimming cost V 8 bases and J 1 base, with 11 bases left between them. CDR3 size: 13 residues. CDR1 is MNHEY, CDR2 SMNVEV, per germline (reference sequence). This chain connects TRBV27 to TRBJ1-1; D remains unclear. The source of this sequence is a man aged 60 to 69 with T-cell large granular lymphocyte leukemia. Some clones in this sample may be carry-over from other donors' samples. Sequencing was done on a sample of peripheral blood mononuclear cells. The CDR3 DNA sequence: TGTGCCAGCGGGAAAGTATGGAACACTGAAGCTTTCTTT. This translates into CASGKVWNTEAFF.